A single sample gave rise to the 19 T cell receptor beta chains below, sequenced in a study of blood T cell repertoires in COVID-19. Here immunoSEQ multiplex PCR was the method, and the copy in TCRdb shows in-frame clones only, minus some. The table includes some 150,000 clones, roughly nine tenths detected once. The specimen was peripheral blood. These receptors were collected from a woman aged 60-75 years with active COVID-19.

The chain recombines TRBV5-1 with TRBJ2-7; possibly TRBD2 for D (6 bases). The CDR3 is 13 amino acids. Germline lookup yields CDR1 SGHRS and CDR2 YFSETQ. V lost 5 bases and J 0 bases, leaving 9 bases between the germline ends. CDR3 sequence (DNA): TGCGCCAGCAGTTACGGGAGCTCCTACGAGCAGTACTTC. It encodes CASSYGSSYEQYF.

V and J are TRBV7-8 and TRBJ2-3, with 8 bases identical to TRBD1. With V trimmed by 0 bases and J by 5 bases, 10 bases remained unmatched. There are 17 residues in the CDR3. Germline CDR1 SGHVS, CDR2 FQNEAQ. The CDR3 is CASSLASLGQAVDTQYF. CDR3 nucleotides: TGTGCCAGCAGCTTAGCGAGCCTGGGACAGGCGGTAGATACGCAGTATTTT. Combining the CDR3 with reference TRBV7-8 and TRBJ2-3 gives the whole variable domain GAGVSQSPRYKVAKRGQDVALRCDPISGHVSLFWYQQALGQGPEFLTYFQNEAQLDKSGLPSDRFFAERPEGSVSTLKIQRTQQEDSAVYLCASSLASLGQAVDTQYFGPGTRLTVL.

This chain connects TRBV4-1 to TRBJ1-4, with D unresolved. Germline V gives CDR1 MGHRA, CDR2 YSYEKL. This CDR3 region has 14 residues. V was trimmed by 6 bases and J by 3 bases, leaving 11 bases between them. CDR3 region: CASRPRESNEKLFF. The CDR3 DNA reads TGCGCCAGCAGACCCCGGGAGTCTAATGAAAAACTGTTTTTT.

This chain uses TRBV24-1 with TRBJ2-1; the D gene is possibly TRBD2 (5 bases). The V end was cut by 4 bases, the J end by 3 bases, with 9 bases between. The CDR3 runs 14 residues. CDR1 and CDR2 from the germline V gene are KGHDR and SFDVKD. CDR3: CATSEGLGYNEQFF. The CDR3, as DNA: TGTGCCACCAGTGAAGGACTTGGCTACAATGAGCAGTTCTTC.

The genes are TRBV7-3 and TRBJ2-3; TRBD2 might be the D (5 bases). In germline, CDR1 is SGHTA, CDR2 FQGTGA. The CDR3 is 13 residues long. Trimming removed 2 bases from V and 3 bases from J, with 6 bases in between. The CDR3 sequence: CASSLEGTDTQYF. The CDR3, as DNA: TGTGCCAGCAGCTTAGAGGGAACAGATACGCAGTATTTT.

V usage is TRBV18 and J usage is TRBJ2-7, with 13 bases aligning to TRBD2. The CDR3 spans 19 residues. V lost 0 bases, J lost 3 bases, and 11 bases stayed unmatched. Germline CDR1 and CDR2: KGHSH and LQKENI. The CDR3 here is CASSPPPLLAGGPGYEQYF. CDR3 bases: TGTGCCAGCTCACCACCGCCCCTACTAGCGGGAGGGCCGGGCTACGAGCAGTACTTC.

This clone has at least ten counts. This chain links TRBV19 with TRBJ1-2; D call uncertain. Germline CDR1 reads LNHDA; CDR2 reads SQIVND (reference sequence). V gave up 1 base and J gave up 5 bases, with 14 bases separating them. The CDR3 sequence is 15 residues long. CDR3 sequence: CASSIGPSVGYGYTF. The CDR3 nucleotides are TGTGCCAGTAGTATAGGACCCAGCGTCGGGTATGGCTACACCTTC.

The CDR3 loop reads CASSDLVAGDNEQFF. The CDR3 DNA reads TGCGCCAGCAGTGATTTGGTAGCGGGGGACAATGAGCAGTTCTTC. V usage is TRBV10-1 and J usage is TRBJ2-1; 9 bases map to TRBD2. The CDR3 runs to 15 residues. The germline V gene encodes CDR1 WNHNN and CDR2 SYGVQD (reference sequence). V shed 3 bases and J 5 bases; nucleotides not matched to a gene: 5.

The V and J genes are TRBV11-2 and TRBJ2-7; 8 bases agree with TRBD1. The CDR3 contains 15 residues. CDR1 is SGHAT, CDR2 FQNNGV, per germline. V lost 1 base, J lost 4 bases, and 6 bases stayed unmatched. The CDR3 region has the DNA TGTGCCAGCAGCTTAGGGCAGGGGGCCCCTTACGAGCAGTACTTC. It is translated as CASSLGQGAPYEQYF.

This clone was seen a few times. V gene TRBV19 combines with J gene TRBJ2-1, with 11 bases identical to TRBD2. V trimming: 5 bases; J trimming: 0 bases; junction bases outside the gene matches: 12. CDR3 size: 19 residues. Germline V lookup: CDR1 LNHDA, CDR2 SQIVND (reference sequence). CDR3 sequence: CASSASGTSGALSYNEQFF. CDR3 DNA: TGTGCCAGTAGTGCTTCCGGGACTAGCGGAGCCCTCTCCTACAATGAGCAGTTCTTC.

V gene TRBV7-8 combines with J gene TRBJ2-1; the match to TRBD2 covers 7 bases. The CDR3 consists of 15 residues. Germline values: CDR1 SGHVS, CDR2 FQNEAQ. V trimming: 2 bases; J trimming: 5 bases; junction bases outside the gene matches: 6. CDR3 DNA: TGTGCCAGCAGCTTAAGGCTAGCGGCAGACAATGAGCAGTTCTTC. This gives the protein CASSLRLAADNEQFF. Based on the CDR3 plus reference TRBV7-8 and TRBJ2-1, the full variable domain is GAGVSQSPRYKVAKRGQDVALRCDPISGHVSLFWYQQALGQGPEFLTYFQNEAQLDKSGLPSDRFFAERPEGSVSTLKIQRTQQEDSAVYLCASSLRLAADNEQFFGPGTRLTVL.

The CDR3 reads CASSYFTAGLSPDTQYF. The CDR3 DNA sequence: TGCGCCAGCAGCTATTTCACTGCTGGGCTGTCCCCAGATACGCAGTATTTT. The chain joins TRBV5-1 to TRBJ2-3; D is unclear. The CDR3 length is 17 residues. V lost 3 bases, J lost 4 bases, and 21 bases lay in between. Germline loops: CDR1 SGHRS, CDR2 YFSETQ. The whole variable domain, filled in from reference TRBV5-1 and TRBJ2-3, reads KAGVTQTPRYLIKTRGQQVTLSCSPISGHRSVSWYQQTPGQGLQFLFEYFSETQRNKGNFPGRFSGRQFSNSRSEMNVSTLELGDSALYLCASSYFTAGLSPDTQYFGPGTRLTVL.

The rearrangement joins TRBV13 to TRBJ2-5, with 14 bases identical to TRBD2. The CDR3 totals 18 residues. Per the germline V gene, CDR1 is PRHDT and CDR2 is FYEKMQ (reference sequence). The ends lost 4 bases at V and 2 bases at J; junction bases unmatched: 9. CDR3 nucleotide sequence: TGTGCCAGCAGCTCGGGACTAGCGGGAGTAGGGGCTCAAGAGACCCAGTACTTC. It is translated as CASSSGLAGVGAQETQYF.

The rearrangement joins TRBV10-3 to TRBJ1-2; 11 bases match TRBD1. In germline, CDR1 is ENHRY, CDR2 SYGVKD. CDR3 length equals 16 residues. V shed 7 bases and J 0 bases; nucleotides not matched to a gene: 7. The CDR3 DNA reads as TGTGCCATCAACGGACAGGGGGCCCAAGCTAACTATGGCTACACCTTC. This gives the protein CAINGQGAQANYGYTF.

This chain uses TRBV5-1 with TRBJ2-1, with 7 nucleotides matching TRBD2. V shed 5 bases and J 8 bases; nucleotides not matched to a gene: 7. The CDR3 length is 13 residues. In germline, CDR1 is SGHRS, CDR2 YFSETQ. CDR3 residues: CASRGTTLYEQFF. The DNA of the CDR3 is TGCGCCAGCAGAGGGACTACTTTGTATGAGCAGTTCTTC. Looking up the rest from reference TRBV5-1 and TRBJ2-1 gives the full variable domain: KAGVTQTPRYLIKTRGQQVTLSCSPISGHRSVSWYQQTPGQGLQFLFEYFSETQRNKGNFPGRFSGRQFSNSRSEMNVSTLELGDSALYLCASRGTTLYEQFFGPGTRLTVL.

The chain recombines TRBV19 with TRBJ1-1, with unresolved D. Trimming took 7 bases from V and 5 from J, leaving 23 bases between them. In germline, CDR1 is LNHDA, CDR2 SQIVND (reference sequence). The CDR3 has 16 amino acids. CDR3 protein: CASKEGGSRRETEAFF. DNA of the CDR3: TGTGCCAGTAAGGAGGGTGGATCGCGGCGCGAGACTGAAGCTTTCTTT. The entire variable domain, with the rest obtained from reference TRBV19 and TRBJ1-1, is as follows: DGGITQSPKYLFRKEGQNVTLSCEQNLNHDAMYWYRQDPGQGLRLIYYSQIVNDFQKGDIAEGYSVSREKKESFPLTVTSAQKNPTAFYLCASKEGGSRRETEAFFGQGTRLTVV.

V is TRBV30 and J is TRBJ1-1; no firm D call. Germline V CDR1 and CDR2: GTSNPN, SVGIG (reference sequence). The CDR3 is made up of 14 amino acids. Trimming shortened V by 2 bases and J by 3 bases, and 13 bases separated the two germline ends. The CDR3, as DNA: TGTGCCTGGAGTCCCTCCCCCGGTTACACTGAAGCTTTCTTT. This translates into CAWSPSPGYTEAFF.

This chain connects TRBV2 to TRBJ2-7; a weak D match, TRBD1 (6 bases). Germline lookup yields CDR1 SNHLY and CDR2 FYNNEI. Trimming took 4 bases from V and 3 from J, leaving 7 bases between them. The CDR3 has 12 residues. CDR3 bases: TGTGCCAGCAGTGGGACAGACTACGAGCAGTACTTC. It specifies CASSGTDYEQYF.

The genes are TRBV30 and TRBJ2-3, with D perhaps matching TRBD1 (5 bases). This CDR3 comprises 17 residues. Germline-derived CDR1 and CDR2 are GTSNPN and SVGIG (reference sequence). Between the trimmed V and J ends, which lost 4 bases and 3 bases, there was a span of 23 bases. DNA of the CDR3: TGTGCCTGGAAACAGGCGGCTAACCTCCGAATGACAGATACGCAGTATTTT. Encoded protein: CAWKQAANLRMTDTQYF.